These 19 T cell receptor beta chains were sequenced from one sample in a study of T-cell memory formation after mild COVID-19 (dated by TCRdb to the early 2020s). The library was produced with 5' RACE. The listed sequencing device is Illumina NovaSeq 6000. Clones were called with MiXCR by TCRdb after fastp trimmed the public reads at Q25, and only in-frame beta chains were retained. One record per CDR3 amino acid sequence lists the most common genes and DNA. This sample lists more than 400,000 distinct CDR3 sequences; around a sixth were detected once. The ten most abundant clones make up approximately 13% of the sample. Sequenced sample: PBMCs or a T cell subset sorted from them (not recorded which). The receptors come from an adult woman who had mild COVID-19 (a few samples of this study predate the infection). The sample titles of this study are shuffled in the database, so cell type and time point are left out; the donor was told from shared clones.

This clonotype was counted between two and nine times. The chain employs TRBV9 and TRBJ2-2, with 8 bases identical to TRBD1. The CDR3 runs to 16 residues. CDR1 is SGDLS and CDR2 is YYNGEE in the germline V gene. Trimming cost V 4 bases and J 7 bases; bases outside gene matches: 12. The CDR3, as DNA: TGTGCCAGCAGCAATCCCGGGACAGGAGGCGGCGGGGAGCTGTTTTTT. It is translated as CASSNPGTGGGGELFF.

This clonotype occurred a few times. The chain combines TRBV5-1 with TRBJ2-1, with 7 bases identical to TRBD2. The CDR3 runs to 19 residues. With V trimmed by 4 bases and J by 4 bases, 20 bases remained unmatched. CDR1 and CDR2 from the germline V gene are SGHRS and YFSETQ. CDR3: CASSPQYPPTLADYNEQFF. For the CDR3, the DNA is TGCGCCAGCAGCCCTCAGTATCCCCCGACGCTAGCGGATTACAATGAGCAGTTCTTC.

This clonotype showed up many times. V gene TRBV3-1 combines with J gene TRBJ2-7; 7 bases map to TRBD1. Germline loops: CDR1 LGHDT, CDR2 YNNKEL (reference sequence). The junction had 1 base not matched to a gene; V was cut back by 3 bases and J by 2 bases. The CDR3 sequence is 13 residues long. The CDR3 DNA reads as TGTGCCAGCAGCCAGGGGACAGCCTACGAGCAGTACTTC. It is translated as CASSQGTAYEQYF.

This clonotype was picked up many times. This chain joins TRBV6-5 and TRBJ2-3, with D unresolved. Germline-derived CDR1 and CDR2 are MNHEY and SVGAGI. Trimming cost V 3 bases and J 1 base, with 2 bases left between them. This CDR3 is 12 amino acids long. The CDR3: CASSYGTDTQYF. The CDR3 bases are TGTGCCAGCAGTTATGGCACAGATACGCAGTATTTT.

The V and J genes are TRBV7-2 and TRBJ2-7; tentative D call: TRBD1 (6 bases). This CDR3 spans 14 amino acids. Trimming left V 4 bases short and J 2 bases short, with 12 bases between. CDR1 is SGHTA and CDR2 is FQGNSA in the germline V gene. The CDR3 here is CASSSYRETYEQYF. DNA of the CDR3: TGTGCCAGCAGCTCGTACAGGGAAACCTACGAGCAGTACTTC.

The rearrangement links TRBV18 to TRBJ2-7; TRBD1 agrees at 10 bases. The V gene end was trimmed by 0 bases and the J gene end by 3 bases; junction bases not matched to a gene: 14. CDR3 size: 19 residues. Per germline, CDR1 KGHSH and CDR2 LQKENI. In nucleotides, the CDR3 is TGTGCCAGCTCACCACCTTTCTCCCTACGGGACAGGGGAAGCTACGAGCAGTACTTC. As protein: CASSPPFSLRDRGSYEQYF.

The sample holds a few counts of this clonotype. CDR3 region: CASSESGHYGYTF. The CDR3, as DNA: TGTGCCAGCAGTGAATCAGGACACTATGGCTACACCTTC. The chain couples TRBV25-1 to TRBJ1-2, with D uncertain. V lost 1 base to trimming and J lost 3 bases, with 6 bases between them. Germline CDR1 and CDR2: MGHDK and SYGVNS. This CDR3 is 13 amino acids long.

This clonotype was detected only a few times. The chain joins TRBV19 to TRBJ2-2, with 8 bases lining up with TRBD2. V was pared by 5 bases and J by 7 bases, with 6 bases of the junction left unmatched. Germline V gene sequence: CDR1 LNHDA, CDR2 SQIVND (reference sequence). The CDR3 is 14 residues long. CDR3 sequence reads: CASSSGLASGELFF. CDR3 in DNA: TGTGCCAGTAGTTCCGGACTAGCTAGCGGGGAGCTGTTTTTT.

This clonotype was counted ten times or more. This chain links TRBV24-1 with TRBJ2-2; D is uncertain. This CDR3 has 14 residues. From germline, CDR1 is KGHDR and CDR2 SFDVKD. V shed 4 bases and J shed 6 bases, with 11 bases lying between them. The DNA of the CDR3 is TGTGCCACCAGTGACCCCCCCCCACCCGGGGAGCTGTTTTTT. This encodes CATSDPPPPGELFF.

J is TRBJ2-7 and V is TRBV18; TRBD1 matches at 7 bases. The CDR3 consists of 13 residues. V shed 1 base and J 7 bases; nucleotides not matched to a gene: 4. CDR1 and CDR2 (germline): KGHSH, LQKENI. In nucleotides, the CDR3 is TGTGCCAGCTCACCACAGGGGGCTGGAGAGCAGTACTTC. It translates to CASSPQGAGEQYF.

This chain uses TRBV19 with TRBJ1-1, with D tentatively TRBD1 (6 bases). Trimming pared 5 bases from V and 2 bases from J, leaving 15 bases between. The CDR3 spans 15 residues. Germline V CDR1 and CDR2: LNHDA, SQIVND (reference sequence). The CDR3 loop is CASSLRAGGNTEAFF. The CDR3 region has the DNA TGTGCCAGTAGTCTGCGGGCGGGGGGCAACACTGAAGCTTTCTTT.

This clonotype came up many times. The rearrangement links TRBV7-9 to TRBJ1-1, with no clear D. The V gene lost 1 base and the J gene lost 3 bases, with 6 bases spanning the gap. The CDR3 extends over 13 amino acids. Germline V gene sequence: CDR1 SEHNR, CDR2 FQNEAQ (reference sequence). CDR3 DNA: TGTGCCAGCAGCTTAGGAATGGACACTGAAGCTTTCTTT. This encodes CASSLGMDTEAFF.

This chain uses TRBV6-1 with TRBJ2-3; D possibly corresponds to TRBD1 (6 bases). V was shortened by 8 bases and J by 1 base, with 19 bases between the two germline ends. The CDR3 is 16 amino acids. The germline gives CDR1 MNHNS, CDR2 SASEGT. The CDR3 sequence: CASPPRDNERTDTQYF. DNA of the CDR3: TGTGCCAGCCCACCGAGGGACAACGAACGCACAGATACGCAGTATTTT.

The V and J genes are TRBV11-2 and TRBJ2-2, with 7 bases identical to TRBD1. V trimming: 4 bases; J trimming: 7 bases; junction bases outside the gene matches: 12. This CDR3 has 16 amino acids. Per germline, CDR1 SGHAT and CDR2 FQNNGV. DNA of the CDR3: TGTGCCAGCAGCTCCACCCTGACAGGGTTGGGCGGGGAGCTGTTTTTT. The encoded protein is CASSSTLTGLGGELFF.

The chain recombines TRBV7-3 with TRBJ1-1; D is ambiguous. Trimming cost V 5 bases and J 11 bases, with 18 bases left between them. Germline V CDR1 and CDR2: SGHTA, FQGTGA. The CDR3 totals 13 residues. The CDR3: CASSLDVGRQAFF. In DNA form, the CDR3 reads TGTGCCAGCAGCCTCGACGTCGGGAGGCAGGCTTTCTTT.

The chain joins TRBV5-4 to TRBJ1-2; no reliable D call. This CDR3 has 13 amino acids. Germline V lookup: CDR1 SGHNT, CDR2 YYREEE (reference sequence). Trimming took 5 bases from V and 4 from J, leaving 12 bases between them. In nucleotides, the CDR3 is TGTGCCAGCAGTCCTCCACTGACCTATGGCTACACCTTC. This sequence encodes CASSPPLTYGYTF.

The chain employs TRBV27 and TRBJ2-7; 13 bases match TRBD2. The CDR3 contains 18 residues. J lost 3 bases, V lost 5 bases, and 13 bases had no gene match. From germline, CDR1 is MNHEY and CDR2 SMNVEV (reference sequence). The CDR3 region is CASSPPRRLAGGVYEQYF. DNA of the CDR3: TGTGCCAGCAGTCCTCCCCGGAGACTAGCGGGAGGCGTCTACGAGCAGTACTTC.

V is TRBV12-3 or TRBV12-4 and J is TRBJ2-7, with a possible D match to TRBD2 (5 bases). The CDR3 totals 14 residues. V was shortened by 6 bases and J by 2 bases, with 14 bases between the two germline ends. As DNA, the CDR3 is TGTGCCAGCAGCCCACCGGGATCACCCTACGAGCAGTACTTC. This translates into CASSPPGSPYEQYF.

This clonotype appeared many times. CDR3 sequence reads: CASSPLTGSYEQYF. The CDR3 DNA reads as TGCGCCAGCAGCCCCTTAACCGGGTCCTACGAGCAGTACTTC. The V call is TRBV4-1, the J call TRBJ2-7; D is undetermined. Trimming stripped 4 bases from V and 1 base from J, with 11 bases between. There are 14 residues in the CDR3. Germline assignment: CDR1 MGHRA and CDR2 YSYEKL.